This record looks at one T cell receptor beta chain sequence and its context. The sample is drawn from a study of blood T cell repertoires in COVID-19. The assay was immunoSEQ multiplex PCR, and TCRdb's table has in-frame clones only and misses some. The sample lists hundreds of thousands of clones, 80% to 90% seen once, with 7.5% in the top ten. One Seattle source followed patients from active infection through their disease course. The specimen was peripheral blood. This clonotype was obtained from a woman of 80 years or more with COVID-19, enrolled during active disease.

The CDR3 spells CAISERGGLRGSPLHF. The CDR3 region has the DNA TGTGCCATCAGTGAGAGGGGGGGGCTGAGGGGTTCACCCCTCCACTTT. The V gene is TRBV10-3, the J gene TRBJ1-6; tentative D call: TRBD1 (6 bases). The CDR3 runs to 16 residues. The V gene lost 2 bases and the J gene lost 9 bases, with 17 bases spanning the gap. Germline V gene sequence: CDR1 ENHRY, CDR2 SYGVKD.